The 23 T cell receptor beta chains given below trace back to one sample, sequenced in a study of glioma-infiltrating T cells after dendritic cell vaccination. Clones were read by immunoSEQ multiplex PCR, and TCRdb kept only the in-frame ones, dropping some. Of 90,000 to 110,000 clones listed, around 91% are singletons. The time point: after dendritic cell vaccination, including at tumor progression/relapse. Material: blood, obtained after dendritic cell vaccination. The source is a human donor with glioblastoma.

As DNA, the CDR3 is TGTGCCAGCACCCCCGAGAATGAGCAGTTCTTC. Its protein product is CASTPENEQFF. The V call is TRBV2, the J call TRBJ2-1; D gene unclear. Germline CDR1 SNHLY, CDR2 FYNNEI. CDR3 size: 11 residues. V was shortened by 7 bases and J by 7 bases, with 8 bases between the two germline ends.

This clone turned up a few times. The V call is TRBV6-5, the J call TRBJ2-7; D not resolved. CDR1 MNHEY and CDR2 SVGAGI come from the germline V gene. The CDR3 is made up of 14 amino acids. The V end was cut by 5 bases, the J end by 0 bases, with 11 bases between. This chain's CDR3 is CASSEFEVSYEQYF. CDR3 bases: TGTGCCAGCAGTGAATTCGAGGTCTCCTACGAGCAGTACTTC.

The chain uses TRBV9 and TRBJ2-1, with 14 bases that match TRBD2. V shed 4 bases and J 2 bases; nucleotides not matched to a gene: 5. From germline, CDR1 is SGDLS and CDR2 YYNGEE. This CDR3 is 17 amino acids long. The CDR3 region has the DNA TGTGCCAGCAGCTCAGGACTAGCGGGAGGCCCCTACAATGAGCAGTTCTTC. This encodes CASSSGLAGGPYNEQFF. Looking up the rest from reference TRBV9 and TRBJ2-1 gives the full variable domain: DSGVTQTPKHLITATGQRVTLRCSPRSGDLSVYWYQQSLDQGLQFLIQYYNGEERAKGNILERFSAQQFPDLHSELNLSSLELGDSALYFCASSSGLAGGPYNEQFFGPGTRLTVL.

CDR3 sequence: CASRPPGLALNEQFF. In nucleotides, the CDR3 is TGTGCCAGCAGGCCCCCGGGACTAGCGCTCAATGAGCAGTTCTTC. The rearrangement joins TRBV7-2 to TRBJ2-1; 10 nucleotides line up with TRBD2. CDR1 SGHTA and CDR2 FQGNSA come from the germline V gene. The junction had 8 bases not matched to a gene; V was cut back by 6 bases and J by 6 bases. The CDR3 has 15 residues.

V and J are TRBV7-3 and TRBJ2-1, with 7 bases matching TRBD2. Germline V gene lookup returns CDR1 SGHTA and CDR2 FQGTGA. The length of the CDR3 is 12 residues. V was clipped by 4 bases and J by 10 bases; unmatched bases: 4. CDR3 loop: CASSYRGEEQFF. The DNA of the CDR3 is TGTGCCAGCAGCTATCGGGGGGAGGAGCAGTTCTTC.

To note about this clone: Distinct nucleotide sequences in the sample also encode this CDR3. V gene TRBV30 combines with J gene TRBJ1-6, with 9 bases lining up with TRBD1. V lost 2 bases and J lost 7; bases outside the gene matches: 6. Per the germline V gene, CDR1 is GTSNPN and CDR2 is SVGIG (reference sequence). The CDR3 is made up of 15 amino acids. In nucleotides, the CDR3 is TGTGCCTGGAGTTCCGGGACAGGGACCAATTCACCCCTCCACTTT. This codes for CAWSSGTGTNSPLHF.

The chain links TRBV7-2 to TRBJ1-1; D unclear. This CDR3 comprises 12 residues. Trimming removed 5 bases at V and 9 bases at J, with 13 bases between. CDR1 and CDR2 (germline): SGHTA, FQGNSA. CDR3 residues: CASSRAAVKAFF. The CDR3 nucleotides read TGTGCCAGCAGCCGCGCCGCCGTTAAAGCTTTCTTT.

The CDR3 here is CASGLVLSRDGSYEQYF. CDR3 sequence (DNA): TGTGCTAGTGGTTTGGTACTAAGCCGAGACGGCTCCTACGAGCAGTACTTC. The genes are TRBV12-5 and TRBJ2-7; D not certain. The CDR3 contains 17 residues. V was cut by 0 bases and J by 0 bases, with 15 bases left in between. CDR1 and CDR2 from the germline V gene are LGHNT and FRNRAP. Drawing the rest from reference TRBV12-5 and TRBJ2-7, the complete variable domain is DARVTQTPRHKVTEMGQEVTMRCQPILGHNTVFWYRQTMMQGLELLAYFRNRAPLDDSGMPKDRFSAEMPDATLATLKIQPSEPRDSAVYFCASGLVLSRDGSYEQYFGPGTRLTVT.

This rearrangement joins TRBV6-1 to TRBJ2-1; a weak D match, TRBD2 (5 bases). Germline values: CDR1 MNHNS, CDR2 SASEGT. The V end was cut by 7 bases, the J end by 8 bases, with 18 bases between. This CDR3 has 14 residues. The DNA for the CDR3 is TGTGCCAGCACGGACGGGAATGGCTGGGATGAGCAGTTCTTC. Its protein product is CASTDGNGWDEQFF.

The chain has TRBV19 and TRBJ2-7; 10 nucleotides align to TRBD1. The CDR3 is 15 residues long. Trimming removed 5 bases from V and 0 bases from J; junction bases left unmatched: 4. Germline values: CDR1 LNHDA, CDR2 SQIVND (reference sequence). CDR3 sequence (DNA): TGTGCCAGTAGTCAAGGGACAGGGGCCTCCTACGAGCAGTACTTC. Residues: CASSQGTGASYEQYF. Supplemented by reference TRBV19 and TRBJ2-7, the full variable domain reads DGGITQSPKYLFRKEGQNVTLSCEQNLNHDAMYWYRQDPGQGLRLIYYSQIVNDFQKGDIAEGYSVSREKKESFPLTVTSAQKNPTAFYLCASSQGTGASYEQYFGPGTRLTVT.

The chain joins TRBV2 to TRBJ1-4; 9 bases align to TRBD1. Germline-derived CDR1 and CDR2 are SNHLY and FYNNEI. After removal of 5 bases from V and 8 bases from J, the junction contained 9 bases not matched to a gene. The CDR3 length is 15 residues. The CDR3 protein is CASSLDRGVNEKLFF. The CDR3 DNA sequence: TGTGCCAGCAGTCTTGACAGGGGGGTTAACGAAAAACTGTTTTTT.

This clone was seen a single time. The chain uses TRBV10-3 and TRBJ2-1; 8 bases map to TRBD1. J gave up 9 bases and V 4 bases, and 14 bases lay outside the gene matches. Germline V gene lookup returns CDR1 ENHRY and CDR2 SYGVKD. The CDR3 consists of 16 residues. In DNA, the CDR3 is TGTGCCATCAGTGGGGCGACAGGGGTGGCCGGCGGTGAGCAGTTCTTC. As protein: CAISGATGVAGGEQFF.

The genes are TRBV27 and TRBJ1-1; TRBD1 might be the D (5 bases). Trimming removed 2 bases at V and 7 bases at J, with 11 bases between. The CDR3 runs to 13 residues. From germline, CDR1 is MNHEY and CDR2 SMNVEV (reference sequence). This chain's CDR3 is CASSLAGSGEAFF. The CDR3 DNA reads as TGTGCCAGCAGTTTAGCAGGGTCGGGTGAAGCTTTCTTT.

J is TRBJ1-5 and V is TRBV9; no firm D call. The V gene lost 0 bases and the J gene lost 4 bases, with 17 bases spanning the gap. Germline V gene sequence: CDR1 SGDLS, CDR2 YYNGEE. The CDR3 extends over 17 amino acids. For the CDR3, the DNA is TGTGCCAGCAGCGTAGGTCCCAATATAGCAAGTAATCAGCCCCAGCATTTT. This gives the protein CASSVGPNIASNQPQHF.

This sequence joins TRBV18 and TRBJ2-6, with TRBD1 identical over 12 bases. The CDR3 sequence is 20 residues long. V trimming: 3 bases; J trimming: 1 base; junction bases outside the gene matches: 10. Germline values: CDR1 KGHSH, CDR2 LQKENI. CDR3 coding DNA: TGTGCCAGCTCACCTGGGACAGGGGGCATATTCGATTCTGGGGCCAACGTCCTGACTTTC. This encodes CASSPGTGGIFDSGANVLTF.

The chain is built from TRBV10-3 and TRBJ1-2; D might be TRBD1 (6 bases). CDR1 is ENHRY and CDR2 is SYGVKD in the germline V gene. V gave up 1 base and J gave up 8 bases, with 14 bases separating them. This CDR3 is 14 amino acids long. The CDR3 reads CAISELPGDLGYTF. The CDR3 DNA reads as TGTGCCATCAGTGAGTTGCCAGGGGATTTAGGCTACACCTTC.

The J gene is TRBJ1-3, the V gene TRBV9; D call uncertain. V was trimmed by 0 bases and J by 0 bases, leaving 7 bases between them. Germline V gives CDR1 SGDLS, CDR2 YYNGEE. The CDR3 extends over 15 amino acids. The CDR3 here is CASSVAQSSGNTIYF. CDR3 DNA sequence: TGTGCCAGCAGCGTAGCACAGAGCTCTGGAAACACCATATATTTT. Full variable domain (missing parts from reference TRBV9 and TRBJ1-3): DSGVTQTPKHLITATGQRVTLRCSPRSGDLSVYWYQQSLDQGLQFLIQYYNGEERAKGNILERFSAQQFPDLHSELNLSSLELGDSALYFCASSVAQSSGNTIYFGEGSWLTVV.

CDR3 sequence (DNA): TGTGCCAGCAGTTTAAGAGAAGGCAGGGGGAACACTGAAGCTTTCTTT. The encoded protein is CASSLREGRGNTEAFF. The chain joins TRBV28 to TRBJ1-1; perhaps TRBD1 as D (6 bases). CDR1 MDHEN and CDR2 SYDVKM come from the germline V gene. V lost 2 bases, J lost 1 base, and 14 bases lay in between. The CDR3 loop spans 16 amino acids.

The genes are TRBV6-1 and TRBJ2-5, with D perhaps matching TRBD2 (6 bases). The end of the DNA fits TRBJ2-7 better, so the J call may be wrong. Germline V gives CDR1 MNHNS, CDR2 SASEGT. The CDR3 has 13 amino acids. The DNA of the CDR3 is TGTGCCAGCACCGCGCCGGGGGTATACGAGCAGTACTTC. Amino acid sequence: CASTAPGVYEQYF.

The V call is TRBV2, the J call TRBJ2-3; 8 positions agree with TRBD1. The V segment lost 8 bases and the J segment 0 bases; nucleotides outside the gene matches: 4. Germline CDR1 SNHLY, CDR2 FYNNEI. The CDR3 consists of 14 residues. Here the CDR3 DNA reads TGTGCCAGCGGGACAGGAGCTAGCACAGATACGCAGTATTTT. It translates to CASGTGASTDTQYF.

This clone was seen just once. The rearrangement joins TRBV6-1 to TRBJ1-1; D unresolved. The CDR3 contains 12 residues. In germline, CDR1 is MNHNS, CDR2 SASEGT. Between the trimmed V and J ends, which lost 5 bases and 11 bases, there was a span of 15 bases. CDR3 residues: CASSWASWWAFF. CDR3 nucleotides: TGTGCCAGCAGTTGGGCGTCTTGGTGGGCTTTCTTT.

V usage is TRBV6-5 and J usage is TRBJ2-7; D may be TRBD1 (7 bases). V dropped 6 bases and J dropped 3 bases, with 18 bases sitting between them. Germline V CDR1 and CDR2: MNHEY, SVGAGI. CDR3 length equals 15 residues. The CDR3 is CASRILRDSSYEQYF. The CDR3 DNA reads TGTGCCAGCAGGATCCTGCGGGACAGCAGCTACGAGCAGTACTTC.

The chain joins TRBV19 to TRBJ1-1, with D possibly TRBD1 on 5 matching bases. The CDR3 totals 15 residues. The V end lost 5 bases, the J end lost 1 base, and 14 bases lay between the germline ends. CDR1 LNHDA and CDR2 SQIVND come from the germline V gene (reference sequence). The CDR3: CASSGDSAGNTEAFF. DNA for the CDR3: TGTGCCAGTAGTGGGGACTCCGCCGGGAACACTGAAGCTTTCTTT.